This TCR beta chain originates from a study of T cell repertoires in cytomegalovirus infection. In the study overall: In public TCR beta signatures, there were indications of both CMV infection and matching HLA type. Findings and caveats of the study: Cumulated frequencies of public TCR beta families served to identify carriers of CMV plus the relevant HLA. CMV-specific TCR beta clonotypes restricted by HLA-C were the ones dominating the ex vivo response.

CDR3 size: 16 residues. V gave up 5 bases and J gave up 1 base; unmatched junction bases: 10. TCRdb processed the reads anew with MiXCR; each CDR3 protein has one entry. The data contain about 360,000 distinct CDR3 sequences, 15% to 20% of them singletons. This clonotype was counted many times. The antigen is unknown. This rearrangement joins TRBV12-3 or TRBV12-4 to TRBJ2-5; 7 bases line up with TRBD1. Material: PBMCs. This TCR was recovered from a human donor in good health (CMV status not recorded). Some clones in this sample may be carry-over from other donors' samples. CDR3 protein: CASSPLQGTVQETQYF. The CDR3 DNA reads TGTGCCAGCAGTCCGCTCCAGGGGACAGTCCAAGAGACCCAGTACTTC.